The rows below give T cell receptor beta chains drawn from one sample of a study of shared clonotypes between healthy human individuals. Using immunoSEQ multiplex PCR, the repertoire was profiled, and TCRdb retains in-frame clones only, with some absent. Of approximately 740,000 clones listed, around 92% are singletons. Sequencing used naive CD8+ T cells sorted from blood. Every receptor here comes from a man aged 25-45 years in good health. The CDR3 runs from the conserved cysteine through the conserved F or W. A D gene is named only where the DNA matches it firmly. Some rows have no size entry. The others give once, few or many, or a class for an expanded clone.

d_gene	v_gene	j_gene	abundance	CDR3aa	CDR3nt
TRBD1	TRBV4-2	TRBJ2-5	NA	CASSWGTGEETQYF	TGTGCCAGCAGCTGGGGGACAGGAGAAGAGACCCAGTACTTC
NA	TRBV2	TRBJ2-7	NA	CASRRQESRYEQYF	TGTGCCAGCCGTCGACAGGAGAGTCGCTACGAGCAGTACTTC
NA	TRBV5-1	TRBJ2-7	NA	CASSLGRGGTTYEQYF	TGCGCCAGCAGCCTCGGCCGGGGCGGGACCACCTACGAGCAGTACTTC
NA	TRBV28	TRBJ2-1	NA	CASFGMNHEQFF	TGTGCCTCCTTTGGTATGAACCATGAGCAGTTCTTC
NA	TRBV7-9	TRBJ2-3	NA	CASSPRTDLTDTQYF	TGTGCCAGCAGCCCCAGGACAGACCTCACAGATACGCAGTATTTT
NA	TRBV16	TRBJ2-1	NA	CASSQSGSYNEQFF	TGTGCCAGCAGCCAAAGCGGGTCCTACAATGAGCAGTTCTTC
TRBD2	TRBV7-9	TRBJ2-5	NA	CASSLLLAGGLQETQYF	TGTGCCAGCAGCTTATTGCTAGCGGGAGGGCTGCAAGAGACCCAGTACTTC
NA	TRBV6-1	TRBJ2-1	NA	CASSPFLTTGEQFF	TGTGCCAGCAGCCCCTTCTTGACAACGGGTGAGCAGTTCTTC
NA	TRBV19	TRBJ2-1	NA	CASSLESSYNEQFF	TGTGCCAGTAGTTTAGAGAGCTCCTACAATGAGCAGTTCTTC
NA	TRBV12-5	TRBJ1-2	NA	CASGLHLGGGYGYTF	TGTGCTAGTGGTTTACACCTGGGGGGGGGATATGGCTACACCTTC
TRBD2	TRBV7-9	TRBJ2-5	NA	CASSLRSGNQETQYF	TGTGCCAGCAGCTTAAGGAGCGGGAACCAAGAGACCCAGTACTTC
NA	TRBV7-9	TRBJ1-4	once	CASSPLNEKLFF	TGTGCCAGCAGCCCCCTTAATGAAAAACTGTTTTTT
NA	TRBV7-9	TRBJ2-2	few	CASSRSRGDMTGELFF	TGTGCCAGCAGCCGAAGCCGTGGGGATATGACCGGGGAGCTGTTTTTT
NA	TRBV2	TRBJ2-7	NA	CASSWSLTFYEQYF	TGTGCCAGCAGTTGGTCCTTAACCTTCTACGAGCAGTACTTC
TRBD1	TRBV2	TRBJ2-7	NA	CASLIQTGPSYEQYF	TGTGCCAGTCTTATCCAGACAGGGCCTTCCTACGAGCAGTACTTC
NA	TRBV27	TRBJ2-3	NA	CASSLAGPDTQYF	TGTGCCAGCAGTTTAGCGGGACCAGATACGCAGTATTTT
NA	TRBV27	TRBJ2-5	NA	CASSLSLLEETQYF	TGTGCCAGCAGTTTGTCCCTTTTGGAAGAGACCCAGTACTTC
TRBD2	TRBV6-5	TRBJ2-3	NA	CASGVPGGSTDTQYF	TGTGCCAGCGGGGTTCCGGGAGGGAGCACAGATACGCAGTATTTT
TRBD1	TRBV6-1	TRBJ1-1	few	CASSQTGVDTEAFF	TGTGCCAGCAGCCAAACAGGGGTAGACACTGAAGCTTTCTTT